These 20 T cell receptor beta chains were all obtained from the same sample, sequenced in a study of T cell responses to AZD1222 COVID-19 vaccine. TCRdb keeps only in-frame clones here, not all; method: immunoSEQ multiplex PCR. The table has 150,000 to 180,000 clones, around nine tenths seen once. Specimen: peripheral blood, collected on day 0 of AZD1222 vaccination. These receptor sequences come from an adult in good health.

The rearrangement joins TRBV2 to TRBJ2-7; 9 bases agree with TRBD2. With 3 bases clipped from V and 3 bases from J, the junction kept 12 bases outside the gene matches. Looked up from germline, CDR1 is SNHLY and CDR2 is FYNNEI. The CDR3 extends over 17 amino acids. CDR3 protein: CASSDGTRLAESYEQYF. DNA of the CDR3: TGTGCCAGCAGTGACGGAACCCGACTAGCGGAGAGCTACGAGCAGTACTTC.

V is TRBV7-9 and J is TRBJ2-1; 8 positions match TRBD2. The V gene's germline CDR1 is SEHNR and CDR2 FQNEAQ (reference sequence). The CDR3 has 14 amino acids. Unmatched junction bases numbered 6, after V lost 1 base and J lost 10 bases. The CDR3 region has the DNA TGTGCCAGCAGCTTAGGGCCGACTAGCGCCGAGCAGTTCTTC. This sequence encodes CASSLGPTSAEQFF.

The chain has TRBV2 and TRBJ2-6, with 8 bases identical to TRBD2. V was pared by 8 bases and J by 2 bases, with 5 bases of the junction left unmatched. The CDR3 covers 15 residues. Germline CDR1 and CDR2: SNHLY and FYNNEI. The CDR3 DNA reads TGTGCCAGCGCGGGGGGCGGAACTGGGGCCAACGTCCTGACTTTC. This codes for CASAGGGTGANVLTF.

This chain links TRBV4-1 with TRBJ2-6; D is unresolved. Trimming left V 3 bases short and J 0 bases short, with 12 bases between. This CDR3 contains 17 residues. Germline CDR1 reads MGHRA; CDR2 reads YSYEKL. The CDR3 sequence is CASSQHGPSSGANVLTF. The DNA for the CDR3 is TGCGCCAGCAGCCAGCACGGGCCTAGCTCTGGGGCCAACGTCCTGACTTTC.

The chain uses TRBV9 and TRBJ2-7; 7 bases agree with TRBD2. Trimming removed 4 bases from V and 5 bases from J; junction bases left unmatched: 12. This CDR3 is 15 amino acids long. Looked up from germline, CDR1 is SGDLS and CDR2 is YYNGEE. CDR3 residues: CASSRSGFRMNEQYF. For the CDR3, the DNA is TGTGCCAGCAGCCGTAGCGGGTTCCGGATGAACGAGCAGTACTTC. Together with reference TRBV9 and TRBJ2-7, the CDR3 gives the full variable domain: DSGVTQTPKHLITATGQRVTLRCSPRSGDLSVYWYQQSLDQGLQFLIQYYNGEERAKGNILERFSAQQFPDLHSELNLSSLELGDSALYFCASSRSGFRMNEQYFGPGTRLTVT.

The V gene is TRBV7-3, the J gene TRBJ1-1, with D possibly matching TRBD1 (5 bases). The CDR3 covers 13 residues. The V gene's germline CDR1 is SGHTA and CDR2 FQGTGA. The ends were cut back, 4 bases at V and 1 base at J, with 7 bases in the middle. CDR3 sequence: CASSSDTNTEAFF. In DNA, the CDR3 is TGTGCCAGCAGCTCGGACACGAACACTGAAGCTTTCTTT.

This chain links TRBV14 with TRBJ1-2, with no clear D. CDR3 length equals 12 residues. CDR1 and CDR2 (germline): SGHDN, FVKESK. V gave up 1 base and J gave up 0 bases, with 0 bases separating them. CDR3 sequence reads: CASSQANYGYTF. The CDR3 DNA reads as TGTGCCAGCAGCCAAGCTAACTATGGCTACACCTTC.

The chain has TRBV4-1 and TRBJ2-7; no clear D gene. There are 14 residues in the CDR3. The V gene's germline CDR1 is MGHRA and CDR2 YSYEKL. V was clipped by 1 base and J by 0 bases, with 7 bases between them. As DNA, the CDR3 is TGCGCCAGCAGCCAAGGGGCAGACTCCTACGAGCAGTACTTC. Residues: CASSQGADSYEQYF.

J is TRBJ2-1 and V is TRBV10-3; D remains unclear. This CDR3 is built from 12 residues. Trimming stripped 3 bases from V and 6 bases from J, with 6 bases between. CDR1 and CDR2 from the germline V gene are ENHRY and SYGVKD. The CDR3 nucleotides read TGTGCCATCAGTGAACGGGTCAATGAGCAGTTCTTC. Translated: CAISERVNEQFF.

The chain has TRBV29-1 and TRBJ1-4; D remains unclear. Deletions cut 2 bases from V and 3 bases from J, with 7 bases between. The CDR3 is 13 amino acids. Germline CDR1 is SQVTM and CDR2 is ANQGSEA. The CDR3: CSVENAPNEKLFF. The CDR3 region has the DNA TGCAGCGTTGAAAACGCCCCTAATGAAAAACTGTTTTTT.

This clone was counted a single time. This chain uses TRBV6-2 or TRBV6-3 with TRBJ2-1, with TRBD2 matching 7 bases. This CDR3 comprises 12 residues. Germline V gene lookup returns CDR1 MNHEY and CDR2 SVGEGT. With 4 bases clipped from V and 8 bases from J, the junction kept 2 bases outside the gene matches. CDR3 region: CASSWREYEQFF. The CDR3 bases are TGTGCCAGCAGTTGGCGGGAGTATGAGCAGTTCTTC.

This chain uses TRBV11-3 with TRBJ2-1; 8 positions agree with TRBD2. The germline V gene encodes CDR1 SGHNT and CDR2 YENEEA. This CDR3 is built from 17 residues. The ends lost 0 bases at V and 2 bases at J; junction bases unmatched: 6. The CDR3 region has the DNA TGTGCCAGCAGCTTAGAGATTAGCGGGAAAACCTACAATGAGCAGTTCTTC. This sequence encodes CASSLEISGKTYNEQFF.

The chain couples TRBV5-4 to TRBJ2-3, with D maybe TRBD2 (6 bases). CDR3 size: 15 residues. Germline V gene lookup returns CDR1 SGHNT and CDR2 YYREEE (reference sequence). V was clipped by 2 bases and J by 0 bases, with 10 bases between them. The CDR3 spells CASSLGGTSTDTQYF. CDR3 coding DNA: TGTGCCAGCAGCTTAGGCGGGACCAGCACAGATACGCAGTATTTT.

V and J are TRBV6-4 and TRBJ2-3; D possibly corresponds to TRBD2 (5 bases). The CDR3 loop spans 17 amino acids. Trimming removed 2 bases from V and 1 base from J, with 16 bases in between. Germline assignment: CDR1 MRHNA and CDR2 SNTAGT. The CDR3 region has the DNA TGTGCCAGCAGTGACCTTACTAGGGTAGTCGGCACAGATACGCAGTATTTT. Translation gives CASSDLTRVVGTDTQYF.

This chain links TRBV6-5 with TRBJ2-5, with D possibly being TRBD1 (5 bases). The CDR3 totals 15 residues. V gave up 4 bases and J gave up 4 bases, with 16 bases separating them. Germline loops: CDR1 MNHEY, CDR2 SVGAGI. CDR3 sequence reads: CASSSSSRVAETQYF. CDR3 in DNA: TGTGCCAGCAGTTCGTCTTCCAGGGTTGCAGAGACCCAGTACTTC.

The chain carries TRBV28 and TRBJ1-6; weak D call: TRBD1 (6 bases). The ends were cut back, 4 bases at V and 9 bases at J, with 10 bases in the middle. Germline CDR1 and CDR2: MDHEN and SYDVKM. This CDR3 contains 13 residues. The CDR3 DNA follows: TGTGCCAGCAGTTATACAGGGTCTTCACCCCTCCACTTT. Translation gives CASSYTGSSPLHF.

The V and J genes are TRBV12-3 or TRBV12-4 and TRBJ1-5; D is undetermined. Trimming took off 7 bases at V and 2 bases at J, with 9 bases between the two ends. This CDR3 region has 13 residues. The CDR3 is CASTHDGNQPQHF. The CDR3 bases are TGTGCCAGCACCCATGATGGCAATCAGCCCCAGCATTTT.

The V gene is TRBV2, the J gene TRBJ1-2, with 7 bases matching TRBD1. Germline CDR1 and CDR2: SNHLY and FYNNEI. The junction had 9 bases not matched to a gene; V was cut back by 4 bases and J by 4 bases. The CDR3 has 15 residues. The CDR3 DNA sequence: TGTGCCAGCAGTGGGGGGACAGAAAGCTCCTATGGCTACACCTTC. Its translation: CASSGGTESSYGYTF.

The chain has TRBV6-5 and TRBJ1-6; D may be TRBD1 (6 bases). This CDR3 is built from 15 residues. Germline V gene sequence: CDR1 MNHEY, CDR2 SVGAGI. V was trimmed by 9 bases and J by 6 bases, leaving 18 bases between them. The CDR3 here is CASKQGRVSNSPLHF. The CDR3 bases are TGTGCCAGTAAACAGGGACGGGTTAGTAATTCACCCCTCCACTTT.

This clone came up once. The chain joins TRBV9 to TRBJ1-2, with a weak D call TRBD1 (5 bases). Germline CDR1 reads SGDLS; CDR2 reads YYNGEE. The CDR3 sequence is 12 residues long. V lost 5 bases, J lost 7 bases, and 12 bases lay in between. CDR3 region: CASSFSGGGYTF. As DNA, the CDR3 is TGTGCCAGCAGTTTTTCGGGGGGTGGCTACACCTTC.